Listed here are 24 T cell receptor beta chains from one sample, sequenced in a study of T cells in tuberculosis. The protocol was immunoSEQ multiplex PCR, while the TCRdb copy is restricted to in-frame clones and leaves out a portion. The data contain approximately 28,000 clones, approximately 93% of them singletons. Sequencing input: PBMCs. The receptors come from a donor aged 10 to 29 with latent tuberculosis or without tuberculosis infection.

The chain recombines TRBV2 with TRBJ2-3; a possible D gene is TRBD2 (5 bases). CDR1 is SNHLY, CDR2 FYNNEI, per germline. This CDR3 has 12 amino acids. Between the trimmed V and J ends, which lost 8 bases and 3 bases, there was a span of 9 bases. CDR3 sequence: CASGLATDTQYF. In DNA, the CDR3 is TGTGCCAGCGGTCTAGCAACAGATACGCAGTATTTT.

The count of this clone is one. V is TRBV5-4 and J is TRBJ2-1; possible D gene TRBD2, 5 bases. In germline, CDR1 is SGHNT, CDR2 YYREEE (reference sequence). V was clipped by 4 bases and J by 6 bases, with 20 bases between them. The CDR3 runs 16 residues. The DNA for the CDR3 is TGTGCCAGCAGCACCCTGGCCCTCTCGGGGTCCAATGAGCAGTTCTTC. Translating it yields CASSTLALSGSNEQFF.

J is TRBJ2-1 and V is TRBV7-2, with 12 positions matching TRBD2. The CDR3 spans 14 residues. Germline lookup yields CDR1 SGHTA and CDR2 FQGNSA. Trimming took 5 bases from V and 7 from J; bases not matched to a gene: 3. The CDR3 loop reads CASSPTSGRNEQFF. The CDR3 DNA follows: TGTGCCAGCAGCCCGACTAGCGGGAGAAATGAGCAGTTCTTC.

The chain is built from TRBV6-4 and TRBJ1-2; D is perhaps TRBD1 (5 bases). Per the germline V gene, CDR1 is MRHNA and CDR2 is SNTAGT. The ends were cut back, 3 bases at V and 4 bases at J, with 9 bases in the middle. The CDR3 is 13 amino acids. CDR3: CASSEGETYGYTF. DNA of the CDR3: TGTGCCAGCAGTGAAGGGGAAACCTATGGCTACACCTTC.

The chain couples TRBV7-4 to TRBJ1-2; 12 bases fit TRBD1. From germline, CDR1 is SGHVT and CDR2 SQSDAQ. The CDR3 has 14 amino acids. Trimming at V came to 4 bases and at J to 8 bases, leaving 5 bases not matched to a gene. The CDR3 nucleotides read TGTGCCAGCAGCTCGGGACAGGGGGCGGGAGGCTACACCTTC. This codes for CASSSGQGAGGYTF.

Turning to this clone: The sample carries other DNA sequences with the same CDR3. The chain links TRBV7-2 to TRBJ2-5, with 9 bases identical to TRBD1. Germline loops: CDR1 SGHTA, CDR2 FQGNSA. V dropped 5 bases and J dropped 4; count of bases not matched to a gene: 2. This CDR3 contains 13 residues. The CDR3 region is CASSPGQGETQYF. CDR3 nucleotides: TGTGCCAGCAGCCCGGGACAGGGAGAGACCCAGTACTTC. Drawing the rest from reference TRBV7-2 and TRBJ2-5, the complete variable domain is GAGVSQSPSNKVTEKGKDVELRCDPISGHTALYWYRQSLGQGLEFLIYFQGNSAPDKSGLPSDRFSAERTGGSVSTLTIQRTQQEDSAVYLCASSPGQGETQYFGPGTRLLVL.

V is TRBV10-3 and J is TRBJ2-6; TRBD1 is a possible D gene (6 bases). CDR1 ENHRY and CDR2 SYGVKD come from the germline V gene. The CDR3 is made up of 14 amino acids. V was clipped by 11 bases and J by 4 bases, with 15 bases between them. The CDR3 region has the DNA TGTGCCGTCCGACAGGCGGAAGGGGCCAACGTCCTGACTTTC. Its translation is CAVRQAEGANVLTF.

CDR3 loop: CASSVRDRGAREQFF. DNA for the CDR3: TGTGCCAGCAGCGTCCGGGACAGGGGTGCTCGTGAGCAGTTCTTC. The rearrangement links TRBV9 to TRBJ2-1; 10 bases agree with TRBD1. The germline gives CDR1 SGDLS, CDR2 YYNGEE. The CDR3 extends over 15 amino acids. V trimming: 2 bases; J trimming: 9 bases; junction bases outside the gene matches: 8.

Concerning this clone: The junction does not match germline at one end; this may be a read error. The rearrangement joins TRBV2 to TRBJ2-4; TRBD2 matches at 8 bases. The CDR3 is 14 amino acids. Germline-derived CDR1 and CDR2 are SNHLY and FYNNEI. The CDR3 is CASSEGNSGIPKCF. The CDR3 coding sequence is TGTGCCAGCAGTGAAGGCAATAGCGGGATCCCCAAATGCTTC.

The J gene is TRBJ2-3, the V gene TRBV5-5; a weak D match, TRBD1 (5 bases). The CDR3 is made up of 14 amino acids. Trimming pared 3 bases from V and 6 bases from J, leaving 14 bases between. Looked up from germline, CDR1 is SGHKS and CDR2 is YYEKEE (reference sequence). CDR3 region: CASSSSQVRDTQYF. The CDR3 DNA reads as TGTGCCAGCAGCTCCTCACAGGTTCGGGATACGCAGTATTTT.

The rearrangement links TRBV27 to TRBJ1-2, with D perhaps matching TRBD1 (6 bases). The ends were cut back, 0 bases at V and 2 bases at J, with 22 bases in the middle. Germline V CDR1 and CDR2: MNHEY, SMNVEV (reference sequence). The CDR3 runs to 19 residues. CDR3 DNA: TGTGCCAGCAGTTTATCTCCATCCTCTGACAGGCAAGAGAACTATGGCTACACCTTC. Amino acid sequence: CASSLSPSSDRQENYGYTF.

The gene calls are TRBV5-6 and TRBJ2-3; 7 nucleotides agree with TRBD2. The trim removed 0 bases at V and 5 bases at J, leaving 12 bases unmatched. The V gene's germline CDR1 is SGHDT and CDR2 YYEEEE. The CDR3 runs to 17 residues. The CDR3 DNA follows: TGTGCCAGCAGCTTGGAGGGAGGGCCCCTTGTGAGAGATACGCAGTATTTT. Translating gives CASSLEGGPLVRDTQYF. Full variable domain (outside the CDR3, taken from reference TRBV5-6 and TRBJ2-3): DAGVTQSPTHLIKTRGQQVTLRCSPKSGHDTVSWYQQALGQGPQFIFQYYEEEERQRGNFPDRFSGHQFPNYSSELNVNALLLGDSALYLCASSLEGGPLVRDTQYFGPGTRLTVL.

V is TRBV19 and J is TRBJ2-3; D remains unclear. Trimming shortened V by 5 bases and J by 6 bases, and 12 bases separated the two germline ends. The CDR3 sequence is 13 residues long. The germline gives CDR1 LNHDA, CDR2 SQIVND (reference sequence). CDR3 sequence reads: CASSPDSMDTQYF. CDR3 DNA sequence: TGTGCCAGTAGTCCAGATTCGATGGATACGCAGTATTTT.

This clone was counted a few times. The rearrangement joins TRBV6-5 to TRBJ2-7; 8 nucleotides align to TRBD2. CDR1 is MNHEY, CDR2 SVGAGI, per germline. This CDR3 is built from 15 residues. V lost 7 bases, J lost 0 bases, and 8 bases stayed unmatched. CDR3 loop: CASNGRGAGSYEQYF. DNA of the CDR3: TGTGCCAGCAACGGGAGGGGCGCCGGCTCCTACGAGCAGTACTTC.

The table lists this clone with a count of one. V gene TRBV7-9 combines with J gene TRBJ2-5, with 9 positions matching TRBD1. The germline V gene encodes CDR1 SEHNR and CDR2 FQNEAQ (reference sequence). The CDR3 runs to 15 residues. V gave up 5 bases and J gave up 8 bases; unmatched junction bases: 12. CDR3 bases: TGTGCCAGCAGCGGGAGGGGACAGGGCCGGGGAACCCAGTACTTC. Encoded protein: CASSGRGQGRGTQYF.

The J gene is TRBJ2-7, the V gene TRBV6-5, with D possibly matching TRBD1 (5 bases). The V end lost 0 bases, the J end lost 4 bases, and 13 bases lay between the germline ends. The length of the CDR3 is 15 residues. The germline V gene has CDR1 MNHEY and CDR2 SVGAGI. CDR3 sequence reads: CASSYSGQGWYEQYF. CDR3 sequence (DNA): TGTGCCAGCAGTTACTCCGGGCAGGGTTGGTACGAGCAGTACTTC.

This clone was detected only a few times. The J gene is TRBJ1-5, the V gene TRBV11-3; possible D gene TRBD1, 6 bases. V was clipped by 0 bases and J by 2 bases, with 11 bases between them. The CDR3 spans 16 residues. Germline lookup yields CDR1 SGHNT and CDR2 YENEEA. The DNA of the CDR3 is TGTGCCAGCAGCTTAGATGGGGGCCTACGCAATCAGCCCCAGCATTTT. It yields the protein CASSLDGGLRNQPQHF.

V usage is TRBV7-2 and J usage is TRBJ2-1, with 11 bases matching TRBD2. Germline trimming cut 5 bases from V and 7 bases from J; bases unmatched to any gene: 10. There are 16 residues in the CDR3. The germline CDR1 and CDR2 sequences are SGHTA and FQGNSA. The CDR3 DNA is TGTGCCAGCAGCGGCATTAGCGGGAGGGCCCCAAATGAGCAGTTCTTC. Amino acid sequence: CASSGISGRAPNEQFF.

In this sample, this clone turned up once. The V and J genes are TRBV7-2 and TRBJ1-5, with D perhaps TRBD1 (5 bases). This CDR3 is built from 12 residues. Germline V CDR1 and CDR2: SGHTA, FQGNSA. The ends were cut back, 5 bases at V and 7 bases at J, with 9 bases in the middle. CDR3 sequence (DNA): TGTGCCAGCAGCCAGGGAGGACAGCCCCAGCATTTT. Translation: CASSQGGQPQHF.

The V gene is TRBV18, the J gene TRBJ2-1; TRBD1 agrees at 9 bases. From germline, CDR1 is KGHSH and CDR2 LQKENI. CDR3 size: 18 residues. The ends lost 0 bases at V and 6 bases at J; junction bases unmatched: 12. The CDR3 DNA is TGTGCCAGCTCACCACCAGGGCCCGGGACAGGGTTTATCAATGAGCAGTTCTTC. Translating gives CASSPPGPGTGFINEQFF.

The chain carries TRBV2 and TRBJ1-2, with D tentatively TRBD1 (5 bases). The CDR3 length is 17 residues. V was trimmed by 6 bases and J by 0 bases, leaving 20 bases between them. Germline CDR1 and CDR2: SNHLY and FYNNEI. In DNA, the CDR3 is TGTGCCAGCAGCCAAGCCCAGGGAAGGGGCCCTAACTATGGCTACACCTTC. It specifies CASSQAQGRGPNYGYTF.

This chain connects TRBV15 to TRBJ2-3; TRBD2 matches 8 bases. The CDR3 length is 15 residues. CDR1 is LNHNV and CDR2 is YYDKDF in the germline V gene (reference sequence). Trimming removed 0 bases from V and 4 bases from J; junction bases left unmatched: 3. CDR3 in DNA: TGTGCCACCAGCAGAGAGCGGGGGGTTCCAGATACGCAGTATTTT. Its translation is CATSRERGVPDTQYF.

CDR3 sequence (DNA): TGTGCCAGCAGCTTAGCGCATCGGGGACACCCACGGCATAGCAATCAGCCCCAGCATTTT. Translated, it gives CASSLAHRGHPRHSNQPQHF. V gene TRBV7-2 combines with J gene TRBJ1-5, with D possibly TRBD1 on 6 matching bases. Trimming removed 0 bases at V and 0 bases at J, with 21 bases between. The length of the CDR3 is 20 residues. CDR1 and CDR2 from the germline V gene are SGHTA and FQGNSA.

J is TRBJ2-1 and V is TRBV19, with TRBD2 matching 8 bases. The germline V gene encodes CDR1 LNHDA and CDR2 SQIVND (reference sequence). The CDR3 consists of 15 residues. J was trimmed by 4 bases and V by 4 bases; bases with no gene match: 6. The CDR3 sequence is CASSKGLVMYNEQFF. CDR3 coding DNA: TGTGCCAGTAGTAAGGGACTAGTGATGTACAATGAGCAGTTCTTC.